The 8 T cell receptor beta chains reported below all come from one sample, sequenced in a study of blood T cell repertoires in COVID-19 (dated by TCRdb to the early 2020s). Preparation of the library involved the immunoSEQ multiplex PCR assay. In its TCRdb copy, this immuneACCESS table keeps in-frame sequences only and misses some clones. Where compared with another copy, unresolved V genes explain less than half of these, and the others have no known cause. The table for this sample lists 150,000 to 200,000 clones; 70% to 90% of them were counted only once. Together, the top ten hold under 6.5% of the sample. The sample consisted of peripheral blood. The receptors shown here come from a woman between 50 and 59 years old with COVID-19, enrolled during active disease.

This clone occurred once. The rearrangement links TRBV5-4 to TRBJ2-7; possible D gene TRBD2, 5 bases. The CDR3 totals 14 residues. Germline CDR1 reads SGHNT; CDR2 reads YYREEE (reference sequence). V dropped 4 bases and J dropped 0 bases, with 11 bases sitting between them. The CDR3 loop is CASSLAGGSYEQYF. CDR3 in DNA: TGTGCCAGCAGCCTGGCGGGTGGCTCCTACGAGCAGTACTTC. Full variable domain (missing parts from reference TRBV5-4 and TRBJ2-7): ETGVTQSPTHLIKTRGQQVTLRCSSQSGHNTVSWYQQALGQGPQFIFQYYREEENGRGNFPPRFSGLQFPNYSSELNVNALELDDSALYLCASSLAGGSYEQYFGPGTRLTVT.

By its share, this clone is medium-sized. V and J are TRBV4-1 and TRBJ1-6, with D maybe TRBD1 (5 bases). The ends were cut back, 1 base at V and 3 bases at J, with 10 bases in the middle. The CDR3 covers 16 residues. CDR1 is MGHRA, CDR2 YSYEKL, per germline. CDR3 DNA sequence: TGCGCCAGCAGCCAAGCTAGGGGCGACTATAATTCACCCCTCCACTTT. It yields the protein CASSQARGDYNSPLHF.

The chain employs TRBV9 and TRBJ2-5; TRBD2 matches 10 bases. This CDR3 spans 18 amino acids. CDR1 is SGDLS and CDR2 is YYNGEE in the germline V gene. Losses at the gene ends were 0 bases for V and 2 bases for J; bases not matched to a gene: 10. The CDR3 region is CASSVGERGGARQETQYF. The CDR3 coding sequence is TGTGCCAGCAGCGTAGGCGAGCGGGGGGGCGCCCGGCAAGAGACCCAGTACTTC.

The V and J genes are TRBV6-5 and TRBJ2-1; 10 bases are a match to TRBD1. The CDR3 consists of 14 residues. CDR1 and CDR2 (germline): MNHEY, SVGAGI. Germline trimming cut 8 bases from V and 3 bases from J; bases unmatched to any gene: 4. In DNA form, the CDR3 reads TGTGCCAGCGCGACAGGGGGCTTCTACAATGAGCAGTTCTTC. Translating it yields CASATGGFYNEQFF.

The chain combines TRBV6-5 with TRBJ2-4, with TRBD2 matching 12 bases. After removal of 7 bases from V and 8 bases from J, the junction contained 3 bases not matched to a gene. Germline CDR1 MNHEY, CDR2 SVGAGI. The CDR3 spans 13 residues. CDR3 DNA: TGTGCCAGCACTAGCGGGGGGGCAGACATTCAGTACTTC. Residues: CASTSGGADIQYF.

The chain couples TRBV7-2 to TRBJ2-1, with 7 positions matching TRBD1. This CDR3 is built from 16 residues. V was clipped by 5 bases and J by 3 bases; unmatched bases: 10. The germline CDR1 and CDR2 sequences are SGHTA and FQGNSA. DNA of the CDR3: TGTGCCAGCAGCCCCAATAGACAGGGCAGCTACAATGAGCAGTTCTTC. This codes for CASSPNRQGSYNEQFF. The whole variable domain, remainder taken from reference TRBV7-2 and TRBJ2-1, is GAGVSQSPSNKVTEKGKDVELRCDPISGHTALYWYRQSLGQGLEFLIYFQGNSAPDKSGLPSDRFSAERTGGSVSTLTIQRTQQEDSAVYLCASSPNRQGSYNEQFFGPGTRLTVL.

The chain carries TRBV9 and TRBJ2-1; 12 bases line up with TRBD2. With 0 bases clipped from V and 9 bases from J, the junction kept 7 bases outside the gene matches. The CDR3 extends over 16 amino acids. Germline V gene sequence: CDR1 SGDLS, CDR2 YYNGEE. This CDR3 reads CASSVDPSGGAFEQFF. The CDR3, as DNA: TGTGCCAGCAGCGTAGACCCTAGCGGGGGGGCCTTTGAGCAGTTCTTC.

The J gene is TRBJ1-4, the V gene TRBV19, with TRBD1 identical over 7 bases. CDR3 length: 17 residues. The germline CDR1 and CDR2 sequences are LNHDA and SQIVND (reference sequence). V lost 9 bases, J lost 4 bases, and 17 bases stayed unmatched. CDR3 in amino acids: CASNIGVGDSLNEKLFF. CDR3 coding DNA: TGTGCCAGCAATATTGGCGTGGGGGACAGCCTTAATGAAAAACTGTTTTTT.